Sequencing of this T cell receptor (beta chain) was carried out in a study of regulatory T cells in long-lasting Graves disease. Whole-study findings and limits: Segments TRBV28, TRBJ1-2 and TRBJ2-5 showed preferential usage in persistent disease.

Trimming left V 8 bases short and J 0 bases short, with 14 bases between. The germline V gene encodes CDR1 SEHNR and CDR2 FQNEAQ (reference sequence). CDR3 length: 15 amino acids. Arm-PCR of CDR3 regions with iRepertoire HTBI primers generated TCR beta libraries. TCRdb reanalysed the multiplex PCR reads using MiXCR and keeps one entry per CDR3 protein. The sample lists a few hundred thousand distinct CDR3 sequences, 20% to 25% seen once, with less than 9% in the top ten. Of note for this clonotype: The antigen is unknown.

Time point here: persistent/refractory GD, antithyroid drugs over 5 years with positive TRAb. RNA from PBMCs was the source of the TCR library. Patients met American Thyroid Association criteria for Graves' disease. The chain links TRBV7-9 to TRBJ2-1; D gene unclear. This TCR was sampled from a female donor with Graves disease. The sample here was peripheral blood mononuclear cells (PBMCs), taken when the disease was refractory, from a patient treated with antithyroid drugs. The CDR3 nucleotides are TGTGCCAGCCAGACTTCCGCCGGCTCCTACAATGAGCAGTTCTTC. Translating it yields CASQTSAGSYNEQFF. Looking up the rest from reference TRBV7-9 and TRBJ2-1 gives the full variable domain: DTGVSQNPRHKITKRGQNVTFRCDPISEHNRLYWYRQTLGQGPEFLTYFQNEAQLEKSRLLSDRFSAERPKGSFSTLEIQRTEQGDSAMYLCASQTSAGSYNEQFFGPGTRLTVL.